This paragraph reports one T cell receptor (beta chain). Its specificity is not known. This CDR3 has 15 amino acids. The V end lost 3 bases, the J end lost 3 bases, and 11 bases lay between the germline ends. Per germline, CDR1 KGHDR and CDR2 SFDVKD. Some clones are missing from TCRdb's copy, which holds only in-frame ones; the method was immunoSEQ multiplex PCR. The sample carries fewer than 120,000 clones, 80% to 95% recorded once. The data are from a study of T cell responses to AZD1222 COVID-19 vaccine. The wider study: It was second doses at about 4 or about 12 weeks that were pooled. Study observations and caveats: A rise in Spike-specific TCR breadth and depth followed two AZD1222 doses. Repertoire collection took place solely once the T cell response had peaked.

Sequencing used peripheral blood, obtained on day 0 of AZD1222 vaccination. The source is an adult in good health. V usage is TRBV24-1 and J usage is TRBJ1-5, with D possibly TRBD1 on 6 matching bases. The CDR3, as DNA: TGTGCCACCAGTGATCCGGGACATCACAATCAGCCCCAGCATTTT. Translated: CATSDPGHHNQPQHF.